These 5 T cell receptor beta chains were all obtained from the same sample, sequenced in a study of blood T cell repertoires in COVID-19. Sequencing was performed with immunoSEQ multiplex PCR; in TCRdb, only in-frame clones are kept and a portion is missing. The table has some 160,000 clones, about 85% seen once; the top ten hold roughly 7.3%. The sequencing sample was made of PBMCs or T cells enriched from blood (not recorded which). These receptors originate from a woman between 45 and 60 years old who had recovered from COVID-19.

The chain recombines TRBV6-2 or TRBV6-3 with TRBJ2-1; 15 bases match TRBD2. J gave up 0 bases and V 4 bases, and 10 bases lay outside the gene matches. Germline V gives CDR1 MNHEY, CDR2 SVGEGT. CDR3 size: 20 residues. The CDR3 loop is CASSSPGLAGGGSSYNEQFF. The CDR3 DNA is TGTGCCAGCAGTTCCCCGGGACTAGCGGGGGGCGGGAGCTCCTACAATGAGCAGTTCTTC.

This clone was seen more than once but under ten times. This chain's CDR3 is CASSTGFREKLFF. In nucleotides, the CDR3 is TGTGCCAGCTCAACAGGGTTTCGTGAAAAACTGTTTTTT. The chain recombines TRBV28 with TRBJ1-4; D is perhaps TRBD1 (6 bases). Trimming took 8 bases from V and 7 from J, leaving 14 bases between them. CDR3 length: 13 amino acids. Per germline, CDR1 MDHEN and CDR2 SYDVKM.

This chain joins TRBV12-3 or TRBV12-4 and TRBJ2-1, with D unclear. This CDR3 is built from 11 residues. Trimming shortened V by 3 bases and J by 10 bases, and 7 bases separated the two germline ends. CDR3 in amino acids: CASSLSGEQFF. In nucleotides, the CDR3 is TGTGCCAGCAGTTTGTCCGGGGAGCAGTTCTTC.

The rearrangement links TRBV28 to TRBJ1-6; 8 bases fit TRBD1. CDR1 MDHEN and CDR2 SYDVKM come from the germline V gene. V trimming: 7 bases; J trimming: 5 bases; junction bases outside the gene matches: 7. This CDR3 has 15 amino acids. CDR3 DNA: TGTGCCAGCATTCCCAGGGGGCGAAATAATTCACCCCTCCACTTT. Amino acids: CASIPRGRNNSPLHF. Using reference TRBV28 and TRBJ1-6 for the parts outside the CDR3, the full variable domain is DVKVTQSSRYLVKRTGEKVFLECVQDMDHENMFWYRQDPGLGLRLIYFSYDVKMKEKGDIPEGYSVSREKKERFSLILESASTNQTSMYLCASIPRGRNNSPLHFGNGTRLTVT.

The chain joins TRBV7-9 to TRBJ2-7, with D hard to call. Trimming left V 2 bases short and J 0 bases short, with 11 bases between. The CDR3 has 15 residues. CDR1 SEHNR and CDR2 FQNEAQ come from the germline V gene (reference sequence). For the CDR3, the DNA is TGTGCCAGCAGCTTAAATTCGGTAGCCTCCTACGAGCAGTACTTC. This codes for CASSLNSVASYEQYF.